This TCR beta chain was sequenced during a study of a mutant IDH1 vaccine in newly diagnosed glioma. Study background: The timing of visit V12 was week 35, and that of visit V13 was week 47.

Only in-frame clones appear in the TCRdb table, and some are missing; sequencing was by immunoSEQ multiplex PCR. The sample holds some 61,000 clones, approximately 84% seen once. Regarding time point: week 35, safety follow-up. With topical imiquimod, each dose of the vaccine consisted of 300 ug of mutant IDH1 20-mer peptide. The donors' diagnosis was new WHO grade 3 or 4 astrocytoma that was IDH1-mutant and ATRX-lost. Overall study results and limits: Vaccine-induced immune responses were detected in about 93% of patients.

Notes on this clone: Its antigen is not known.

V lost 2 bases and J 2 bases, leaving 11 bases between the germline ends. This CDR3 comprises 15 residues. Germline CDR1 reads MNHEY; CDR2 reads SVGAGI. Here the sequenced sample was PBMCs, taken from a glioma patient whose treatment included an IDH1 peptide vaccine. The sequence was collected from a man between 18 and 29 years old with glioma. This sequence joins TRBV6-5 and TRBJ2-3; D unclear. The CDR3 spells CASSYIGIPTDTQYF. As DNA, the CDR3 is TGTGCCAGCAGTTACATAGGCATACCCACAGATACGCAGTATTTT.